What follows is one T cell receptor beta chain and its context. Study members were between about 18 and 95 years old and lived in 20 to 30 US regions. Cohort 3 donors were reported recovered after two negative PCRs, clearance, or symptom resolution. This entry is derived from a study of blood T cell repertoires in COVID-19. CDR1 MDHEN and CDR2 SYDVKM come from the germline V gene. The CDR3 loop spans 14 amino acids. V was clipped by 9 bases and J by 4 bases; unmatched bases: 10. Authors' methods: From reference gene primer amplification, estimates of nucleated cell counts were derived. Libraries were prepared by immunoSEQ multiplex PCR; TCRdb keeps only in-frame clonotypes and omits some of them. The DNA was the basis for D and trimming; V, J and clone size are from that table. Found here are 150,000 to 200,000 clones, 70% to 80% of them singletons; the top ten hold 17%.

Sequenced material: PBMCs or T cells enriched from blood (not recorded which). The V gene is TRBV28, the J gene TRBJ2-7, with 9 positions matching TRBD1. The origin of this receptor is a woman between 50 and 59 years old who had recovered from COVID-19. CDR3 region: CASPSSGTGYEQYF. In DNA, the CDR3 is TGTGCCAGTCCATCATCCGGGACAGGGTACGAGCAGTACTTC.